Each of the 4 T cell receptor beta chains below was sequenced from the same sample in a study of OX40 agonist ivuxolimab in advanced cancers. Profiled with immunoSEQ multiplex PCR; TCRdb holds only in-frame clones, not every one. The sample has approximately 48,000 clones; about 80% are singletons. The specimen was CD4+ or CD8+ T cells sorted from blood, collected in a trial of the OX40 agonist ivuxolimab. These receptors came from an adult with an advanced solid tumor such as melanoma, head and neck, liver or kidney cancer.

This rearrangement joins TRBV19 to TRBJ1-1; D is uncertain. The CDR3 has 14 amino acids. CDR1 and CDR2 from the germline V gene are LNHDA and SQIVND (reference sequence). V was clipped by 5 bases and J by 0 bases, with 10 bases between them. The chain's CDR3 is CASSYDGMNTEAFF. In DNA, the CDR3 is TGTGCCAGTAGTTACGACGGGATGAACACTGAAGCTTTCTTT.

This chain uses TRBV6-5 with TRBJ2-1; D unclear. Per germline, CDR1 MNHEY and CDR2 SVGAGI. The CDR3 is made up of 13 amino acids. Trimming removed 6 bases at V and 3 bases at J, with 9 bases between. CDR3 DNA sequence: TGTGCCAGCAGGGAGTTTGGCTACAATGAGCAGTTCTTC. Its protein is CASREFGYNEQFF.

CDR3 nucleotide sequence: TGTGCCAGCGAAGGGTCGAGACTCTATCACCTCCAAGAGACCCAGTACTTC. This codes for CASEGSRLYHLQETQYF. V gene TRBV28 combines with J gene TRBJ2-5, with unresolved D. Trimming cost V 8 bases and J 1 base, with 23 bases left between them. CDR1 and CDR2 from the germline V gene are MDHEN and SYDVKM. The CDR3 has 17 amino acids.

This clone was seen just once. The V gene is TRBV6-1, the J gene TRBJ2-7; tentatively, D is TRBD1 (6 bases). The CDR3 consists of 14 residues. CDR1 is MNHNS, CDR2 SASEGT, per germline. V was shortened by 10 bases and J by 0 bases, with 16 bases between the two germline ends. CDR3 sequence: CATHRVLSSYEQYF. CDR3 sequence (DNA): TGTGCCACCCACAGGGTTCTTAGCTCCTACGAGCAGTACTTC.